These 21 T cell receptor beta chains were all obtained from the same sample, sequenced in a study of T cell responses to AZD1222 COVID-19 vaccine (dated by TCRdb to the early 2020s). The library was made by the immunoSEQ multiplex PCR assay. What TCRdb holds here is the immuneACCESS table cut down to in-frame rearrangements. Part of the clones is not present; checked against another copy, under half of the missing clones reflect an unresolved V gene, and the others are unexplained. Within this sample are 100,000 to 140,000 clones, with over 80% of them counted one time only. The top ten clones comprise more than 8% of the sample. Read against the paper, the sample's time point label means: about 28 days (+/-7) after the second vaccine dose. The sample here was peripheral blood, taken 28 days after the second AZD1222 dose. Receptor source: an adult who received the AZD1222 COVID-19 vaccine.

The V gene is TRBV11-1, the J gene TRBJ1-1; D is unclear. Germline-derived CDR1 and CDR2 are SGHAT and FQDESV (reference sequence). The CDR3 covers 14 residues. V was shortened by 6 bases and J by 1 base, with 12 bases between the two germline ends. The CDR3 bases are TGTGCCAGCAGAAGAGCAGGTGGGAACACTGAAGCTTTCTTT. Amino acids: CASRRAGGNTEAFF.

V and J are TRBV19 and TRBJ2-7; 9 nucleotides align to TRBD1. Per germline, CDR1 LNHDA and CDR2 SQIVND (reference sequence). This CDR3 spans 15 amino acids. V trimming: 3 bases; J trimming: 4 bases; junction bases outside the gene matches: 7. Written as DNA, the CDR3 is TGTGCCAGTAGTATTGGCCCTGGACAGGGGTACGAGCAGTACTTC. Encoded protein: CASSIGPGQGYEQYF.

This chain uses TRBV4-1 with TRBJ1-5; a weak D match, TRBD1 (5 bases). Germline V gene data show CDR1 as MGHRA and CDR2 as YSYEKL. This CDR3 comprises 15 residues. The V end lost 0 bases, the J end lost 7 bases, and 13 bases lay between the germline ends. CDR3 coding DNA: TGCGCCAGCAGCCAAGATGGGGCAGGGAAGCAGCCCCAGCATTTT. Its translation: CASSQDGAGKQPQHF.

This CDR3 is CASSLVPQGDYGYTF. The CDR3 DNA is TGTGCCAGCAGCTTAGTCCCCCAGGGAGACTATGGCTACACCTTC. This chain links TRBV7-2 with TRBJ1-2, with a tentative D call TRBD1 (5 bases). The V and J ends lost 1 base and 3 bases respectively, with 12 bases between them. Germline V gene lookup returns CDR1 SGHTA and CDR2 FQGNSA. The CDR3 has 15 residues.

The DNA of the CDR3 is TGCGCCAGCAGCTTGGAACTCGGGTACACCGGGGAGCTGTTTTTT. Encoded protein: CASSLELGYTGELFF. The chain couples TRBV5-1 to TRBJ2-2; D gene ambiguous. V was cut by 0 bases and J by 3 bases, with 9 bases left in between. Germline lookup yields CDR1 SGHRS and CDR2 YFSETQ. The CDR3 is made up of 15 amino acids.

The chain recombines TRBV14 with TRBJ2-7, with D unresolved. Trimming pared 4 bases from V and 4 bases from J, leaving 8 bases between. Germline V gives CDR1 SGHDN, CDR2 FVKESK. CDR3 length equals 12 residues. The CDR3, as DNA: TGTGCCAGCAGCCTACTGAGGTACGAGCAGTACTTC. Its translation: CASSLLRYEQYF.

The chain recombines TRBV7-2 with TRBJ2-1; 10 nucleotides align to TRBD2. Germline V gene data show CDR1 as SGHTA and CDR2 as FQGNSA. Trimming took 5 bases from V and 9 from J; bases not matched to a gene: 13. This CDR3 has 16 amino acids. The DNA of the CDR3 is TGTGCCAGCAGCCTCAGCGCTAGCGGGGGTGGGATTGAGCAGTTCTTC. It is translated as CASSLSASGGGIEQFF.

This clone was seen a single time. The CDR3 region is CASSGQGAARAGELFF. In DNA form, the CDR3 reads TGTGCCAGCAGTGGCCAGGGGGCTGCTCGGGCCGGGGAGCTGTTTTTT. The chain employs TRBV6-1 and TRBJ2-2; 8 bases map to TRBD1. Germline CDR1 reads MNHNS; CDR2 reads SASEGT. V was pared by 4 bases and J by 6 bases, with 10 bases of the junction left unmatched. This CDR3 is built from 16 residues.

The chain employs TRBV9 and TRBJ1-4, with D maybe TRBD1 (5 bases). CDR3 length equals 15 residues. Deletions cut 4 bases from V and 4 bases from J, with 14 bases between. The germline gives CDR1 SGDLS, CDR2 YYNGEE. This CDR3 reads CASSFDDSYNEKLFF. In nucleotides, the CDR3 is TGTGCCAGCAGCTTCGATGACAGCTATAATGAAAAACTGTTTTTT.

The chain is built from TRBV18 and TRBJ2-5; D is unresolved. The CDR3 has 13 residues. V dropped 4 bases and J dropped 4 bases, with 10 bases sitting between them. Germline CDR1 KGHSH, CDR2 LQKENI. In DNA, the CDR3 is TGTGCCAGCTCACGAGGCCAAGCAGAGACCCAGTACTTC. Translated: CASSRGQAETQYF.

The genes are TRBV4-1 and TRBJ1-4; TRBD1 is a possible D gene (5 bases). CDR1 is MGHRA, CDR2 YSYEKL, per germline. Trimming took off 2 bases at V and 1 base at J, with 17 bases between the two ends. The CDR3 is 18 residues long. The CDR3 nucleotides are TGCGCCAGCAGCCAATCCCCCCCGGGGAGGGGAACTAATGAAAAACTGTTTTTT. Protein product: CASSQSPPGRGTNEKLFF.

The chain uses TRBV30 and TRBJ2-3; perhaps TRBD1 as D (6 bases). Germline-derived CDR1 and CDR2 are GTSNPN and SVGIG (reference sequence). The CDR3 spans 12 residues. The CDR3 sequence is CARQGTADTQYF. Written as DNA, the CDR3 is TGTGCACGGCAGGGGACCGCAGATACGCAGTATTTT.

The rearrangement links TRBV4-1 to TRBJ2-7; 12 positions agree with TRBD2. The trim removed 5 bases at V and 3 bases at J, leaving 5 bases unmatched. This CDR3 has 15 amino acids. CDR1 is MGHRA, CDR2 YSYEKL, per germline. CDR3 amino acids: CASSGRTSGNYEQYF. CDR3 bases: TGCGCCAGCAGCGGCCGGACTAGCGGGAACTACGAGCAGTACTTC.

This chain joins TRBV15 and TRBJ2-7; tentative D call: TRBD2 (5 bases). V lost 4 bases and J 2 bases, leaving 12 bases between the germline ends. Germline CDR1 reads LNHNV; CDR2 reads YYDKDF (reference sequence). The CDR3 spans 14 residues. This chain's CDR3 is CATSIGIGTYEQYF. Written as DNA, the CDR3 is TGTGCCACCAGCATCGGGATCGGAACCTACGAGCAGTACTTC.

The chain combines TRBV27 with TRBJ2-7, with 9 bases that match TRBD1. The CDR3 consists of 15 residues. J lost 5 bases, V lost 5 bases, and 10 bases had no gene match. Looked up from germline, CDR1 is MNHEY and CDR2 is SMNVEV (reference sequence). The CDR3 protein is CASSLRDRAGHEQYF. The CDR3 DNA is TGTGCCAGCAGTCTCCGGGACAGGGCGGGCCACGAGCAGTACTTC.

The chain has TRBV5-4 and TRBJ2-1, with TRBD2 as a possible D gene (5 bases). The CDR3 loop spans 12 amino acids. V was pared by 3 bases and J by 9 bases, with 10 bases between. Germline CDR1 is SGHNT and CDR2 is YYREEE (reference sequence). For the CDR3, the DNA is TGTGCCAGCAGCTGGCGTGGGAGTGAGCAGTTCTTC. This translates into CASSWRGSEQFF.

This chain connects TRBV5-1 to TRBJ1-2, with 9 bases identical to TRBD1. The V and J ends lost 4 bases and 5 bases, in that order; junction bases with no gene match: 9. There are 15 residues in the CDR3. Germline V gene sequence: CDR1 SGHRS, CDR2 YFSETQ. The CDR3, as DNA: TGCGCCAGCAGCCTCGGGACAGGGAATGGTTATGGCTACACCTTC. Translation gives CASSLGTGNGYGYTF.

J is TRBJ1-1 and V is TRBV4-1, with 8 nucleotides matching TRBD1. Per the germline V gene, CDR1 is MGHRA and CDR2 is YSYEKL. The trim removed 3 bases at V and 5 bases at J, leaving 8 bases unmatched. The CDR3 has 15 residues. CDR3 in DNA: TGCGCCAGCAGCCACCTAGGACAGGGCGGGACTGAAGCTTTCTTT. The encoded protein is CASSHLGQGGTEAFF.

V is TRBV12-5 and J is TRBJ2-1; TRBD2 agrees at 9 bases. From germline, CDR1 is LGHNT and CDR2 FRNRAP. The CDR3 has 14 amino acids. V trimming: 2 bases; J trimming: 5 bases; junction bases outside the gene matches: 1. CDR3 bases: TGTGCTAGTGGTTTGAGCGGGGGGCACAATGAGCAGTTCTTC. Translating gives CASGLSGGHNEQFF. Supplemented by reference TRBV12-5 and TRBJ2-1, the full variable domain reads DARVTQTPRHKVTEMGQEVTMRCQPILGHNTVFWYRQTMMQGLELLAYFRNRAPLDDSGMPKDRFSAEMPDATLATLKIQPSEPRDSAVYFCASGLSGGHNEQFFGPGTRLTVL.

The gene calls are TRBV19 and TRBJ2-1; perhaps TRBD1 as D (5 bases). Trimming stripped 5 bases from V and 1 base from J, with 18 bases between. Per germline, CDR1 LNHDA and CDR2 SQIVND (reference sequence). The length of the CDR3 is 17 residues. The CDR3 DNA reads TGTGCCAGTAGTCCCCCCCCCTGGCAGGGTTCCTACAATGAGCAGTTCTTC. This codes for CASSPPPWQGSYNEQFF. Complete variable domain (other parts from reference TRBV19 and TRBJ2-1): DGGITQSPKYLFRKEGQNVTLSCEQNLNHDAMYWYRQDPGQGLRLIYYSQIVNDFQKGDIAEGYSVSREKKESFPLTVTSAQKNPTAFYLCASSPPPWQGSYNEQFFGPGTRLTVL.

The V call is TRBV4-1, the J call TRBJ2-2, with D possibly called TRBD1 or TRBD2 (6 bases each). Per the germline V gene, CDR1 is MGHRA and CDR2 is YSYEKL. The germline V and J ends were trimmed by 3 bases and 6 bases, with 11 bases remaining between them. The CDR3 runs 14 residues. The CDR3 region has the DNA TGCGCCAGCAGCCACCGAGGGGGGTCCGGGGAGCTGTTTTTT. Protein: CASSHRGGSGELFF.